This T cell receptor (beta chain) was identified during a study of T cell responses to AZD1222 COVID-19 vaccine. About the study: Whether given at about 4 or about 12 weeks, second doses were pooled. Study-level results: Spike-specific TCR breadth and depth grew following two AZD1222 doses. Vaccine-related CD4 TCRs covered spike, predominating at 160-218 and 743-854. Just a handful of people given AZD1222 tested seropositive at baseline.

Comment on this clone: The antigen is unknown.

The method was immunoSEQ multiplex PCR; TCRdb's version includes in-frame clones alone and lacks a portion of them. The profile shows 150,000 to 200,000 clones, around 94% of them singletons. Sequenced material: peripheral blood, taken on day 0 of AZD1222 vaccination. This clonotype was sampled from an adult in good health.

CDR3 DNA sequence: TGTGCCAGCAGTTTCCGGGGGGATGGCTACACCTTC. Encoded protein: CASSFRGDGYTF. The chain uses TRBV12-3 or TRBV12-4 and TRBJ1-2; tentative D call: TRBD1 (5 bases). V lost 3 bases and J 6 bases, leaving 8 bases between the germline ends. The CDR3 totals 12 residues.